One and the same sample provided the 22 T cell receptor beta chains below, sequenced in a study of blood T cell repertoires in COVID-19. Assay used: immunoSEQ multiplex PCR; TCRdb lists only in-frame clones, some missing. Here the sample spans 330,000 or so clones, roughly 90% being singletons. The specimen sequenced was PBMCs or T cells enriched from blood (not recorded which). These receptors were collected from a woman between 25 and 40 years old who had been exposed to COVID-19.

V and J are TRBV18 and TRBJ1-1; D gene ambiguous. This CDR3 has 15 amino acids. Per the germline V gene, CDR1 is KGHSH and CDR2 is LQKENI. Trimming stripped 2 bases from V and 0 bases from J, with 10 bases between. In DNA, the CDR3 is TGTGCCAGCTCACCAAGGACTGAGATGAACACTGAAGCTTTCTTT. The encoded protein is CASSPRTEMNTEAFF.

V and J are TRBV3-1 (or the pseudogene TRBV3-2) and TRBJ2-3; 7 bases are a match to TRBD2. The germline CDR1 and CDR2 sequences are LGHDT and YNNKEL (reference sequence). Trimming cost V 4 bases and J 6 bases; bases outside gene matches: 13. The CDR3 spans 16 residues. CDR3 protein: CASSLRSRVGGDTQYF. In DNA form, the CDR3 reads TGTGCCAGCAGCCTCCGGTCCAGGGTGGGAGGGGATACGCAGTATTTT.

This clone was counted a single time. The J gene is TRBJ1-2, the V gene TRBV6-1; D gene ambiguous. CDR1 MNHNS and CDR2 SASEGT come from the germline V gene. V was clipped by 2 bases and J by 3 bases, with 13 bases between them. The CDR3 totals 15 residues. The CDR3 DNA reads as TGTGCCAGCAGTGAACAAGCCCAACCTCACTATGGCTACACCTTC. Its translation: CASSEQAQPHYGYTF.

This chain links TRBV6-5 with TRBJ1-4; 7 bases are a match to TRBD1. Germline assignment: CDR1 MNHEY and CDR2 SVGAGI. This CDR3 is built from 15 residues. V lost 6 bases and J lost 3; bases outside the gene matches: 7. In DNA, the CDR3 is TGTGCCAGCAGCATACACAGGGGAGCTAATGAAAAACTGTTTTTT. Its translation is CASSIHRGANEKLFF.

The genes are TRBV3-1 (or the pseudogene TRBV3-2) and TRBJ2-3; TRBD2 matches at 10 bases. Germline V gene sequence: CDR1 LGHDT, CDR2 YNNKEL (reference sequence). V lost 1 base, J lost 6 bases, and 10 bases stayed unmatched. The CDR3 spans 17 residues. CDR3 sequence: CASSQALPGLARDTQYF. The CDR3 DNA reads TGTGCCAGCAGCCAAGCCCTTCCGGGACTAGCGAGGGATACGCAGTATTTT.

The rearrangement joins TRBV18 to TRBJ2-7; 8 bases are a match to TRBD2. Per germline, CDR1 KGHSH and CDR2 LQKENI. The trim removed 3 bases at V and 6 bases at J, leaving 7 bases unmatched. The length of the CDR3 is 14 residues. The CDR3 bases are TGTGCCAGCTCACCCCCCAGCGGGAGAGGCGAGCAGTACTTC. Protein: CASSPPSGRGEQYF.

The chain recombines TRBV11-1 with TRBJ2-7, with 7 bases lining up with TRBD2. The CDR3 loop spans 15 amino acids. CDR1 is SGHAT and CDR2 is FQDESV in the germline V gene (reference sequence). V was clipped by 2 bases and J by 3 bases; unmatched bases: 7. The CDR3 coding sequence is TGTGCCAGCAGCTTACCCCGGGGCGGGAGCTACGAGCAGTACTTC. Translating it yields CASSLPRGGSYEQYF.

The chain couples TRBV27 to TRBJ2-4; no definite D call. This CDR3 has 13 amino acids. Trimming cost V 5 bases and J 0 bases, with 5 bases left between them. Germline values: CDR1 MNHEY, CDR2 SMNVEV (reference sequence). The DNA of the CDR3 is TGTGCCAGCAGTCCTCTAGCCAAAAACATTCAGTACTTC. Residues: CASSPLAKNIQYF.

This rearrangement joins TRBV3-1 (or the pseudogene TRBV3-2) to TRBJ2-1; 7 bases align to TRBD2. J gave up 6 bases and V 11 bases, and 16 bases lay outside the gene matches. Germline V gives CDR1 LGHDT, CDR2 YNNKEL (reference sequence). This CDR3 has 15 residues. The CDR3 region is CASTLGGGTVNEQFF. CDR3 in DNA: TGTGCCTCCACCCTGGGGGGAGGGACCGTCAATGAGCAGTTCTTC.

The gene calls are TRBV28 and TRBJ1-2; D not certain. Germline values: CDR1 MDHEN, CDR2 SYDVKM. The CDR3 sequence is 8 residues long. Trimming stripped 10 bases from V and 6 bases from J, with 3 bases between. CDR3 DNA sequence: TGTGCCACTCATGGCTACACCTTC. This codes for CATHGYTF.

The chain combines TRBV9 with TRBJ2-7; 9 nucleotides agree with TRBD1. Unmatched junction bases numbered 5, after V lost 4 bases and J lost 3 bases. From germline, CDR1 is SGDLS and CDR2 YYNGEE. The CDR3 loop spans 14 amino acids. Here the CDR3 DNA reads TGTGCCAGCAGCCCCCGGGACAGGGTCTACGAGCAGTACTTC. This sequence encodes CASSPRDRVYEQYF.

V usage is TRBV5-1 and J usage is TRBJ2-7, with D perhaps TRBD2 (6 bases). The CDR3 consists of 15 residues. Germline CDR1 SGHRS, CDR2 YFSETQ. Trimming cost V 0 bases and J 2 bases, with 12 bases left between them. CDR3 in amino acids: CASSLGSSVTYEQYF. CDR3 nucleotides: TGCGCCAGCAGCTTGGGGTCTAGCGTAACCTACGAGCAGTACTTC.

This clone appeared once. The rearrangement links TRBV6-5 to TRBJ2-7; a possible D gene is TRBD2 (6 bases). The CDR3 totals 13 residues. Trimming left V 7 bases short and J 5 bases short, with 15 bases between. Germline V gene data show CDR1 as MNHEY and CDR2 as SVGAGI. The DNA for the CDR3 is TGTGCCAGCACGCGGGAACTGGACGACGAGCAGTACTTC. It yields the protein CASTRELDDEQYF.

This chain connects TRBV10-2 to TRBJ2-6; TRBD2 might be the D (5 bases). This CDR3 contains 18 residues. V lost 8 bases and J 0 bases, leaving 20 bases between the germline ends. Germline values: CDR1 WSHSY, CDR2 SAAADI. CDR3 region: CASGRGSGSSSGANVLTF. CDR3 nucleotides: TGCGCCAGCGGTCGGGGTTCAGGTTCTTCCTCTGGGGCCAACGTCCTGACTTTC.

This chain uses TRBV19 with TRBJ2-2, with D possibly being TRBD1 (5 bases). V shed 0 bases and J shed 5 bases, with 10 bases lying between them. The CDR3 sequence is 15 residues long. CDR1 LNHDA and CDR2 SQIVND come from the germline V gene (reference sequence). CDR3 bases: TGTGCCAGTAGTATAGATGGGGCGGTTACCGGGGAGCTGTTTTTT. Encoded protein: CASSIDGAVTGELFF.

V is TRBV2 and J is TRBJ2-1; TRBD2 aligns across 9 bases. Per germline, CDR1 SNHLY and CDR2 FYNNEI. V lost 1 base to trimming and J lost 7 bases; unmatched junction nucleotides: 11. The CDR3 extends over 17 amino acids. The CDR3 DNA sequence: TGTGCCAGCAGTGAAGGGGGGCTAGCGGGAAGGTTGAATGAGCAGTTCTTC. This gives the protein CASSEGGLAGRLNEQFF.

Details on this clone: Other DNA sequences in the sample encode the same CDR3. This rearrangement joins TRBV3-1 (or the pseudogene TRBV3-2) to TRBJ1-3; weak D call: TRBD1 (5 bases). V gave up 1 base and J gave up 3 bases, with 10 bases separating them. CDR1 is LGHDT and CDR2 is YNNKEL in the germline V gene (reference sequence). This CDR3 comprises 15 residues. Here the CDR3 DNA reads TGTGCCAGCAGCCAAGGAACAGGTTATGGAAACACCATATATTTT. Residues: CASSQGTGYGNTIYF.

J is TRBJ1-1 and V is TRBV10-3; no clear D. This CDR3 has 17 residues. Per the germline V gene, CDR1 is ENHRY and CDR2 is SYGVKD. V shed 0 bases and J shed 0 bases, with 14 bases lying between them. CDR3 sequence: CAISESTAGIMNTEAFF. The DNA of the CDR3 is TGTGCCATCAGTGAGTCAACGGCGGGGATCATGAACACTGAAGCTTTCTTT.

This chain joins TRBV7-3 and TRBJ1-6; 9 nucleotides match TRBD1. V gave up 2 bases and J gave up 14 bases; unmatched junction bases: 13. There are 16 residues in the CDR3. Germline loops: CDR1 SGHTA, CDR2 FQGTGA. CDR3 nucleotide sequence: TGTGCCAGCAGCTTAGGACCCGGGACAGGGATGGGCACCCTCCACTTT. It yields the protein CASSLGPGTGMGTLHF.

CDR3: CASSFGDRQNEKLFF. The CDR3 nucleotides read TGTGCCAGCAGCTTCGGTGACAGACAGAATGAAAAACTGTTTTTT. V usage is TRBV5-8 and J usage is TRBJ1-4; a possible D gene is TRBD1 (5 bases). The CDR3 is 15 residues long. Germline V lookup: CDR1 SGHTS, CDR2 YDEGEE. Trimming removed 2 bases from V and 5 bases from J, with 13 bases in between.

This clone has a single count. The V gene is TRBV28, the J gene TRBJ2-7; D uncertain. V lost 5 bases and J lost 4, with 15 bases in between. CDR1 MDHEN and CDR2 SYDVKM come from the germline V gene. The length of the CDR3 is 14 residues. The CDR3 here is CASSPDPRGYEQYF. In DNA, the CDR3 is TGTGCCAGCAGTCCTGACCCCAGAGGTTACGAGCAGTACTTC.

Here the CDR3 reads CASRQGVTDTQYF. The CDR3 nucleotides are TGTGCCAGCAGGCAGGGGGTCACAGATACGCAGTATTTT. The chain couples TRBV3-1 (or the pseudogene TRBV3-2) to TRBJ2-3; 7 bases match TRBD1. The V gene's germline CDR1 is LGHDT and CDR2 YNNKEL (reference sequence). V was pared by 6 bases and J by 2 bases, with 2 bases of the junction left unmatched. The CDR3 is made up of 13 amino acids.